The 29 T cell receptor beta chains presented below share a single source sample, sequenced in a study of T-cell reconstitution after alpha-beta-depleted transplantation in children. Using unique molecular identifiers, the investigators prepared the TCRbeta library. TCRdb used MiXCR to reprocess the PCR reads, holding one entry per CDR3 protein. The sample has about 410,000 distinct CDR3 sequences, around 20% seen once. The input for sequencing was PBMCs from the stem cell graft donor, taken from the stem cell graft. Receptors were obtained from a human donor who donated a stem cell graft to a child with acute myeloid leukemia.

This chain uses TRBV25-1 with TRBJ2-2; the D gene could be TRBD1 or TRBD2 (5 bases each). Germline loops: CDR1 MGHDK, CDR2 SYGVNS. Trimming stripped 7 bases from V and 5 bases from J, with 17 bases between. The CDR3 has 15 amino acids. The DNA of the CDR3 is TGTGCCAGCACGCTCGATGGGGGTTGGACCGGGGAGCTGTTTTTT. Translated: CASTLDGGWTGELFF.

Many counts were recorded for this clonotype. This chain's CDR3 is CSATKLSGGSSYNEQFF. The CDR3 bases are TGCAGTGCTACTAAACTTAGCGGGGGAAGCTCCTACAATGAGCAGTTCTTC. The gene calls are TRBV20-1 and TRBJ2-1; 9 bases agree with TRBD2. Unmatched junction bases numbered 10, after V lost 4 bases and J lost 0 bases. CDR1 DFQATT and CDR2 SNEGSKA come from the germline V gene (reference sequence). This CDR3 comprises 17 residues.

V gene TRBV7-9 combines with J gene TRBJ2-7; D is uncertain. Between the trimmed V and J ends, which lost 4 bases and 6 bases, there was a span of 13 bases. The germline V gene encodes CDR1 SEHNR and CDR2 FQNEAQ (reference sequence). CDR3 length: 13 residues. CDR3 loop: CASSSNQPLEQYF. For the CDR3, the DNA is TGTGCCAGCAGCTCGAACCAGCCGCTCGAGCAGTACTTC. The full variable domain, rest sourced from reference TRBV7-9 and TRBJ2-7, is DTGVSQNPRHKITKRGQNVTFRCDPISEHNRLYWYRQTLGQGPEFLTYFQNEAQLEKSRLLSDRFSAERPKGSFSTLEIQRTEQGDSAMYLCASSSNQPLEQYFGPGTRLTVT.

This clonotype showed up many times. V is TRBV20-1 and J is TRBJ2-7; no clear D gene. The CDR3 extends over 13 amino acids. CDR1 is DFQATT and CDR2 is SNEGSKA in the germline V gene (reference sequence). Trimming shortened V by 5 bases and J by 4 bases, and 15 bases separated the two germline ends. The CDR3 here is CSAFPTDRYEQYF. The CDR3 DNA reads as TGCAGTGCTTTCCCGACGGACCGATACGAGCAGTACTTC.

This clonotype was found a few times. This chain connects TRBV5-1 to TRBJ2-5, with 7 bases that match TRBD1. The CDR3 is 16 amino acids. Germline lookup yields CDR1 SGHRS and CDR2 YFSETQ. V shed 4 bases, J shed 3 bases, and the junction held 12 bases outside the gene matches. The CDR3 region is CASSEDRRAGEETQYF. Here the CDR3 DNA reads TGCGCCAGCAGCGAGGACAGGCGGGCAGGGGAAGAGACCCAGTACTTC.

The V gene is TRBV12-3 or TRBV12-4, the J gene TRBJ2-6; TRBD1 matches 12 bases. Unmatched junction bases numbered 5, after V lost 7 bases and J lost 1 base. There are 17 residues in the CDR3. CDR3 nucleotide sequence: TGTGCCAGCACCTGGGACAGGGGGCTGTCTGGGGCCAACGTCCTGACTTTC. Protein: CASTWDRGLSGANVLTF.

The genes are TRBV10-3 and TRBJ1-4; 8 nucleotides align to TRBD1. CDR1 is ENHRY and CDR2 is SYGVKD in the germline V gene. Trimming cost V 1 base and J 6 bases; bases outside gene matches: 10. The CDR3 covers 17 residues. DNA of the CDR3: TGTGCCATCAGTGAGTGGAGACAGGGGCCCCAGGATGAAAAACTGTTTTTT. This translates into CAISEWRQGPQDEKLFF.

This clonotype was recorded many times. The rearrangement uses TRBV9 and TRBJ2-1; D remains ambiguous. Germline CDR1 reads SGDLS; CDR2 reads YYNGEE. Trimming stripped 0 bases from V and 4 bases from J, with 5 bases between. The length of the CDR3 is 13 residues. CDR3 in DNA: TGTGCCAGCAGCGTAGACCCATACAATGAGCAGTTCTTC. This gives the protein CASSVDPYNEQFF.

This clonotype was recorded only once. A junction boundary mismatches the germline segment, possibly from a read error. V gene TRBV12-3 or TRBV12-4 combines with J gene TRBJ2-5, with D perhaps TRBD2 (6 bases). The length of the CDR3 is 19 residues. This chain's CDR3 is CASCLIRMARLASKETQYF. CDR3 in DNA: TGTGCCAGCTGTTTAATTAGGATGGCTCGGCTAGCGTCCAAAGAGACCCAGTACTTC.

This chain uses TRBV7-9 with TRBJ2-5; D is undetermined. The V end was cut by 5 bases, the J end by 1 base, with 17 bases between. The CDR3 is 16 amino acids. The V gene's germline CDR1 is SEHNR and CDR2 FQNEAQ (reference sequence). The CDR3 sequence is CASSTTLRTVQETQYF. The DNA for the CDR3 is TGTGCCAGCAGCACTACGCTAAGGACGGTCCAAGAGACCCAGTACTTC.

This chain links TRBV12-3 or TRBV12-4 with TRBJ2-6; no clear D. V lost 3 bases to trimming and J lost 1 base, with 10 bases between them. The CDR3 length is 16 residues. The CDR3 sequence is CASSFVAISGANVLTF. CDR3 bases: TGTGCCAGCAGTTTCGTGGCGATATCTGGGGCCAACGTCCTGACTTTC.

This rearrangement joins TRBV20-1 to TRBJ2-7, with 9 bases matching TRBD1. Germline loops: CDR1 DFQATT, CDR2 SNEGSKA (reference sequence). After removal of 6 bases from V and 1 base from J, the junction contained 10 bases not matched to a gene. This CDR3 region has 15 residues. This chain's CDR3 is CSAPPRDRVSYEQYF. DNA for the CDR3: TGCAGTGCGCCGCCCCGGGACAGGGTGTCCTACGAGCAGTACTTC.

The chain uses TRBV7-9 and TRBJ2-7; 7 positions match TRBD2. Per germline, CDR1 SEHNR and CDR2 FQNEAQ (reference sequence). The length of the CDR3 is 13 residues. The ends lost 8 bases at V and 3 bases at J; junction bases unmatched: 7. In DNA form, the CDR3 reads TGTGCCAGCGGACCGGGACTACTCTACGAGCAGTACTTC. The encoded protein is CASGPGLLYEQYF.

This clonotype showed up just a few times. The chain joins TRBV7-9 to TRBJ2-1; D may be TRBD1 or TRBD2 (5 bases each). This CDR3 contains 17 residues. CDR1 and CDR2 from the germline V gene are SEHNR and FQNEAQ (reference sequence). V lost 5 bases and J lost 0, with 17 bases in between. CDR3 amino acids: CASSPGSGSYSYNEQFF. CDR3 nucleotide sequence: TGTGCCAGCAGCCCAGGGTCGGGGAGCTACTCCTACAATGAGCAGTTCTTC.

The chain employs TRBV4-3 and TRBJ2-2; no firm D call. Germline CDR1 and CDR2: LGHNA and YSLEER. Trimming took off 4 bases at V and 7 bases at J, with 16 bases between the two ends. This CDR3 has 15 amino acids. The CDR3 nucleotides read TGCGCCAGCAGCCTCCGGCCCCAAGAAGTCGGGGAGCTGTTTTTT. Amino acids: CASSLRPQEVGELFF.

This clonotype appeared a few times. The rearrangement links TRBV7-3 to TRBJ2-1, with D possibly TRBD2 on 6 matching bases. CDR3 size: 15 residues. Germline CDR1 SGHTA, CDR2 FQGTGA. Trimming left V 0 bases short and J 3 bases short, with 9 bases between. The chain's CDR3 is CASSLTAGFYNEQFF. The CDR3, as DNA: TGTGCCAGCAGCTTAACAGCGGGTTTCTACAATGAGCAGTTCTTC. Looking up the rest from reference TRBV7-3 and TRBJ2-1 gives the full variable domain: GAGVSQTPSNKVTEKGKYVELRCDPISGHTALYWYRQSLGQGPEFLIYFQGTGAADDSGLPNDRFFAVRPEGSVSTLKIQRTERGDSAVYLCASSLTAGFYNEQFFGPGTRLTVL.

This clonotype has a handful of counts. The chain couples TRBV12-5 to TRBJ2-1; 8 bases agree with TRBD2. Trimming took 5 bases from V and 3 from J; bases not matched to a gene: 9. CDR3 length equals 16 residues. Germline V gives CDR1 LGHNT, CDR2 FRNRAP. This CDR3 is CASGGPGLAGYNEQFF. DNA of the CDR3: TGTGCTAGTGGTGGACCGGGGCTAGCGGGCTACAATGAGCAGTTCTTC.

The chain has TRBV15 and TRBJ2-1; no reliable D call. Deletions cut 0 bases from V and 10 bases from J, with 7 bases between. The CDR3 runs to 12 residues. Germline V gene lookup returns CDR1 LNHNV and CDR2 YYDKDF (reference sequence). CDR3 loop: CATSRDYSEQFF. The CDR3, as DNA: TGTGCCACCAGCAGAGACTACTCAGAGCAGTTCTTC.

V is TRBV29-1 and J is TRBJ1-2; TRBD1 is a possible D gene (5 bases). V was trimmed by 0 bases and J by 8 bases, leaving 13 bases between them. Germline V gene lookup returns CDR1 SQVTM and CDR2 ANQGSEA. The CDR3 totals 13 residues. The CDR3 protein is CSVEDLSRDGYTF. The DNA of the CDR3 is TGCAGCGTTGAAGATCTAAGTCGGGACGGCTACACCTTC.

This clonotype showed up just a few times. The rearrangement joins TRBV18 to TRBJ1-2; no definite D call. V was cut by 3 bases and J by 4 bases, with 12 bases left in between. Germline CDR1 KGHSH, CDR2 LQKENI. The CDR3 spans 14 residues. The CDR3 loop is CASSPQDGPYGYTF. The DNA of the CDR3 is TGTGCCAGCTCACCCCAAGACGGCCCCTATGGCTACACCTTC.

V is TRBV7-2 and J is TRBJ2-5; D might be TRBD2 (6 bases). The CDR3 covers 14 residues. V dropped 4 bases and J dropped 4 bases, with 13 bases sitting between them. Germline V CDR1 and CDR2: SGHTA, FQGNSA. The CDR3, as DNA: TGTGCCAGCAGCTACGGGAGATTAAGAGAGACCCAGTACTTC. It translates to CASSYGRLRETQYF.

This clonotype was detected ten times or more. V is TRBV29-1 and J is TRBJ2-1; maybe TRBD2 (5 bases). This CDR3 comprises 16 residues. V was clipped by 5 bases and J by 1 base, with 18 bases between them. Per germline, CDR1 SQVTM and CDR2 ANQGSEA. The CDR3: CSVSRGFGSSYNEQFF. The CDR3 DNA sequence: TGCAGCGTTTCTCGGGGTTTTGGATCATCCTACAATGAGCAGTTCTTC.

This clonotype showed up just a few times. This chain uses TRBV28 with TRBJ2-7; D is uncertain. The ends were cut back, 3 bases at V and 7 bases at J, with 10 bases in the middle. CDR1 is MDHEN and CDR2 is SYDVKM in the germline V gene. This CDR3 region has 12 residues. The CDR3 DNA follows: TGTGCCAGCAGTTTGGGTGGGCAGGAGCAGTACTTC. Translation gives CASSLGGQEQYF.

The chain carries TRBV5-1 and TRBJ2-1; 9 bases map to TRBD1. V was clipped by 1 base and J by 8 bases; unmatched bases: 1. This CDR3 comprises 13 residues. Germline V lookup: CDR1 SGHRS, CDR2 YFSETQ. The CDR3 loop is CASSLYRGHEQFF. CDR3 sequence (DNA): TGCGCCAGCAGCTTGTACAGGGGGCATGAGCAGTTCTTC.

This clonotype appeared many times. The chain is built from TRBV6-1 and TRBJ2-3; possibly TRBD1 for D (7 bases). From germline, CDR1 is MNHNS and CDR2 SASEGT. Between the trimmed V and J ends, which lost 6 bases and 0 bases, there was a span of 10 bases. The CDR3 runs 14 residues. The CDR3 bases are TGTGCCAGCAGCCCAGGGGGGAGCACAGATACGCAGTATTTT. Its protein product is CASSPGGSTDTQYF.

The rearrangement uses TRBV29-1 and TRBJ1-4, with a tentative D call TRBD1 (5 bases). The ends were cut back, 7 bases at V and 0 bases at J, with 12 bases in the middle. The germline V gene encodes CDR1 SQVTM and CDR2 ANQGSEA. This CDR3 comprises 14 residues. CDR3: CSGQFMATNEKLFF. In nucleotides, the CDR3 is TGCAGCGGACAGTTTATGGCAACTAATGAAAAACTGTTTTTT.

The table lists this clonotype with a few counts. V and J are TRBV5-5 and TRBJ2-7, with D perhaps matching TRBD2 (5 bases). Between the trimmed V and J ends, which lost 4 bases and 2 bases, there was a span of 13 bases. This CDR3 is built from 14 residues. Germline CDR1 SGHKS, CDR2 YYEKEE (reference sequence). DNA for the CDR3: TGTGCCAGCAGCCTAGCCGGACCAGCCTACGAGCAGTACTTC. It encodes CASSLAGPAYEQYF.

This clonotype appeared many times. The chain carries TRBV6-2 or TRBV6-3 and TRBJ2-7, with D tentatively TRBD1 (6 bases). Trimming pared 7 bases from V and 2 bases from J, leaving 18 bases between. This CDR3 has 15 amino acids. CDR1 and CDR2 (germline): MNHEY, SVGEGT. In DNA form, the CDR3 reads TGTGCCAGCAACTTGGGGGACAAATTCCCCTACGAGCAGTACTTC. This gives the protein CASNLGDKFPYEQYF.

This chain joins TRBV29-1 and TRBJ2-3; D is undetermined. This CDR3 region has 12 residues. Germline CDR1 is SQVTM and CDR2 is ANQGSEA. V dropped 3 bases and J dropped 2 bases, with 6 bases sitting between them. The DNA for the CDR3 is TGCAGCGTTGATTGGGACACAGATACGCAGTATTTT. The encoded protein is CSVDWDTDTQYF.